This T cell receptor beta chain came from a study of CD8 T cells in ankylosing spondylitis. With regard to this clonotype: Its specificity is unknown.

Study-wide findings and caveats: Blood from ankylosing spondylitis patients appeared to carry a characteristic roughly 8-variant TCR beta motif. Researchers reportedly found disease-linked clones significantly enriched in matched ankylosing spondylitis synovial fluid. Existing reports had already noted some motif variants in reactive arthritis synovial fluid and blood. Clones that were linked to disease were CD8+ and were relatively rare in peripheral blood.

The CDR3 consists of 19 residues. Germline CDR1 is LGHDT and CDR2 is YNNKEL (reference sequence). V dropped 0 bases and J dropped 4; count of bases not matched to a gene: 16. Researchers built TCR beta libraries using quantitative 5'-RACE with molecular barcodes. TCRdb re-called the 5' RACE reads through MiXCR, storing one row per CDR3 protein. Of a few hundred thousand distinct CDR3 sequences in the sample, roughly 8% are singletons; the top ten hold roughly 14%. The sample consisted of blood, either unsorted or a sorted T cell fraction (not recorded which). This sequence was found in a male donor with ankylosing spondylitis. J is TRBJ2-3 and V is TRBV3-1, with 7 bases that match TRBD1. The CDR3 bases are TGTGCCAGCAGCCAAGATTGCCCCGTATCGAAGGGGGCCGCAGATACGCAGTATTTT. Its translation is CASSQDCPVSKGAADTQYF.